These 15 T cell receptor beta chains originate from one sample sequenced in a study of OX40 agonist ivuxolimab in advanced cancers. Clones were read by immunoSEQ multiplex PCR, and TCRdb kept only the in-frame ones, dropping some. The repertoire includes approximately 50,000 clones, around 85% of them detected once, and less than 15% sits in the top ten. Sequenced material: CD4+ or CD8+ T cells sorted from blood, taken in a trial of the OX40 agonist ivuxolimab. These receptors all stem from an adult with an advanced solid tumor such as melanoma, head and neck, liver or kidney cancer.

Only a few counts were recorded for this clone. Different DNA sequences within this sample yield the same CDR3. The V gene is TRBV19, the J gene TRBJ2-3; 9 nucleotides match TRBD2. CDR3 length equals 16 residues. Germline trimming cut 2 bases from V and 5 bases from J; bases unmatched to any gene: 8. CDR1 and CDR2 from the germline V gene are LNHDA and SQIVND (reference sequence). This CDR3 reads CASSITYSGSGDTQYF. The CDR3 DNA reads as TGTGCCAGTAGTATAACCTATAGCGGGAGTGGAGATACGCAGTATTTT.

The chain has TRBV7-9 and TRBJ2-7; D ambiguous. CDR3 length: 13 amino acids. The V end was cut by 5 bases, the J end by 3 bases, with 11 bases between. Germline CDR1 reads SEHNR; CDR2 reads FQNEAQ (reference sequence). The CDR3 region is CASSQSDGYEQYF. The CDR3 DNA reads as TGTGCCAGCAGCCAATCAGACGGCTACGAGCAGTACTTC.

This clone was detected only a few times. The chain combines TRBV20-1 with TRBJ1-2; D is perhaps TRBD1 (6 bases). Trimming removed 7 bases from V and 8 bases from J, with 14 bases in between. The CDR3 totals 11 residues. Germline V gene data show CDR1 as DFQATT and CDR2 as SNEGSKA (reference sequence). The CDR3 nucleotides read TGCAGTGGCGATCGGGGGCGAGGCTACACCTTC. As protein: CSGDRGRGYTF.

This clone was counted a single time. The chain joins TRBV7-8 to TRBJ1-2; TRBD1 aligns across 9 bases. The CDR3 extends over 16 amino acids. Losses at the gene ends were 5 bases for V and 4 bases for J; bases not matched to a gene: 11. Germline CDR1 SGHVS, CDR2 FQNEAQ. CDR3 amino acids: CASSPHRDRESYGYTF. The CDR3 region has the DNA TGTGCCAGCAGCCCGCACCGGGACAGGGAGTCCTATGGCTACACCTTC.

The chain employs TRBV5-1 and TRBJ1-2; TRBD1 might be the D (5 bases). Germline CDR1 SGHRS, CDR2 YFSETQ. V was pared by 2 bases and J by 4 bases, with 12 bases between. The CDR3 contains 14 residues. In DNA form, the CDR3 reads TGCGCCAGCAGCTTTTCGGCGGGGGTCTATGGCTACACCTTC. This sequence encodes CASSFSAGVYGYTF.

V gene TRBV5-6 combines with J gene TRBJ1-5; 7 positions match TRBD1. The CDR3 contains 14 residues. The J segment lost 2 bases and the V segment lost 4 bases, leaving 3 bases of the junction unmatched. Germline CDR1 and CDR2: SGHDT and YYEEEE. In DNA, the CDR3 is TGTGCCAGCAGCCCCGGACAGGGCAATCAGCCCCAGCATTTT. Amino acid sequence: CASSPGQGNQPQHF.

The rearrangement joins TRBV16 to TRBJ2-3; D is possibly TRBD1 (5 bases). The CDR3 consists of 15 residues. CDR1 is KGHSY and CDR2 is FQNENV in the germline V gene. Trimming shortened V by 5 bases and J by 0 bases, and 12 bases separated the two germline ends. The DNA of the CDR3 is TGTGCCAGCAGCTTGGACAATCCTAGCACAGATACGCAGTATTTT. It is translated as CASSLDNPSTDTQYF.

CDR3 DNA: TGTGCCAGCAGTCGGCGACAGGGAGACACCGGGGAGCTGTTTTTT. It translates to CASSRRQGDTGELFF. This chain connects TRBV14 to TRBJ2-2; 7 bases match TRBD1. V dropped 6 bases and J dropped 3; count of bases not matched to a gene: 7. The CDR3 has 15 amino acids. Germline CDR1 reads SGHDN; CDR2 reads FVKESK.

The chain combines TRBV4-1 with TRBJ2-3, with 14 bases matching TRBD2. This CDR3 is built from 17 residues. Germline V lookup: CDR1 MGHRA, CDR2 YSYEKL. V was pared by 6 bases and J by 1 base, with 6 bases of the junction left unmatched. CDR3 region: CASRRLAGGRGTDTQYF. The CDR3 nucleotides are TGCGCCAGCAGACGACTAGCGGGAGGGAGGGGCACAGATACGCAGTATTTT.

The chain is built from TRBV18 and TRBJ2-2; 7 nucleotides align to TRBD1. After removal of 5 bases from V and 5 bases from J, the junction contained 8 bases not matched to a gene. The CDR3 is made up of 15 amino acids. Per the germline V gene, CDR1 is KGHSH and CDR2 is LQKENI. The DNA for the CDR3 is TGTGCCAGCTCATCAAACAGGGGTGAGACCGGGGAGCTGTTTTTT. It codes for CASSSNRGETGELFF.

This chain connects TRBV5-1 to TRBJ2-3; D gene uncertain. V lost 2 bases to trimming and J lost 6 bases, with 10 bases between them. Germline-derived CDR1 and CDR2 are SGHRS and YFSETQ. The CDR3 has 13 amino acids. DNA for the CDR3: TGCGCCAGCAGCTTACCAGGCAGGGATACGCAGTATTTT. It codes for CASSLPGRDTQYF. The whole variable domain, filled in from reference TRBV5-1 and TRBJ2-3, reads KAGVTQTPRYLIKTRGQQVTLSCSPISGHRSVSWYQQTPGQGLQFLFEYFSETQRNKGNFPGRFSGRQFSNSRSEMNVSTLELGDSALYLCASSLPGRDTQYFGPGTRLTVL.

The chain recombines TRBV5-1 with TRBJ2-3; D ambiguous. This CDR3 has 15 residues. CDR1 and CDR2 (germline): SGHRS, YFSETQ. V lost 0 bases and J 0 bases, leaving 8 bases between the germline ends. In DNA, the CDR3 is TGCGCCAGCAGCTTGGACCCCTCTAGCACAGATACGCAGTATTTT. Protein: CASSLDPSSTDTQYF. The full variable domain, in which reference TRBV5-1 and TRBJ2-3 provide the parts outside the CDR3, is KAGVTQTPRYLIKTRGQQVTLSCSPISGHRSVSWYQQTPGQGLQFLFEYFSETQRNKGNFPGRFSGRQFSNSRSEMNVSTLELGDSALYLCASSLDPSSTDTQYFGPGTRLTVL.

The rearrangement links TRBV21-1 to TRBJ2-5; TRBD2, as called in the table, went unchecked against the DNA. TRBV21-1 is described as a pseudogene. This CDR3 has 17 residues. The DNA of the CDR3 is TGTGCCAGCAGCAAAGAGTCCGCTAGCGGGAGGTGGGAGACCCAGTACTTC. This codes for CASSKESASGRWETQYF.

The CDR3 DNA is TGTGCCAGCAGAGTAGATACTGAAGCTTTCTTT. This sequence encodes CASRVDTEAFF. V and J are TRBV6-6 and TRBJ1-1; no clear D gene. Trimming cost V 6 bases and J 5 bases, with 7 bases left between them. The CDR3 runs to 11 residues. Looked up from germline, CDR1 is MNHNY and CDR2 is SVGAGI (reference sequence).

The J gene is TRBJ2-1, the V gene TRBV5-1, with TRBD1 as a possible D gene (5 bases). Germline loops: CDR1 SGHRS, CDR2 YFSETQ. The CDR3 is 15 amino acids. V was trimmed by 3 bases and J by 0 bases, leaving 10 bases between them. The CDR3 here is CASSSTGSSYNEQFF. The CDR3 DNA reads TGCGCCAGCAGCTCTACAGGTAGCTCCTACAATGAGCAGTTCTTC. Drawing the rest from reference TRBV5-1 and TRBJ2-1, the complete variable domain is KAGVTQTPRYLIKTRGQQVTLSCSPISGHRSVSWYQQTPGQGLQFLFEYFSETQRNKGNFPGRFSGRQFSNSRSEMNVSTLELGDSALYLCASSSTGSSYNEQFFGPGTRLTVL.